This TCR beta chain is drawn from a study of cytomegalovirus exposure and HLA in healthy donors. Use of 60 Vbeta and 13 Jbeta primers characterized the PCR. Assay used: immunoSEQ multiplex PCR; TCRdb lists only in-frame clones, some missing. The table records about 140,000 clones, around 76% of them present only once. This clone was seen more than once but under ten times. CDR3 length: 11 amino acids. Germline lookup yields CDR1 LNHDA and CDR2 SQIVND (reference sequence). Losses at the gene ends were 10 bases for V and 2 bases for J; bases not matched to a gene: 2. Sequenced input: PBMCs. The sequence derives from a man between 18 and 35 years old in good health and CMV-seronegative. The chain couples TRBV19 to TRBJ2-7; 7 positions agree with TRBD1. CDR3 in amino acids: CATGQTYEQYF. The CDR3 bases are TGTGCCACGGGACAGACCTACGAGCAGTACTTC.